This record concerns one T cell receptor (beta chain) sequence. Its antigen is unidentified. The CDR3 has 13 amino acids. CDR1 is MGHRA, CDR2 YSYEKL, per germline. V lost 3 bases to trimming and J lost 5 bases, with 10 bases between them. These data come from a study of pediatric ulcerative colitis. About the study: Most patients had pancolitis, and two had left-sided colitis.

Study-wide findings and caveats: Repertoires came from total lymphocyte DNA, so rare subsets like regulatory T cells may be missed. Clonal expansions reduced rectal repertoire diversity in acute severe colitis.

The rectum was sampled with one to two pinch biopsies at colonoscopy. Profiled with immunoSEQ multiplex PCR; TCRdb holds only in-frame clones, not every one. The sample contains tens of thousands of clones, 71% of which appear only once. The source material was gut tissue. The chain employs TRBV4-1 and TRBJ1-2; D remains ambiguous. The source of this sequence is a boy between 10 and 17 years old with severe ulcerative colitis. CDR3 amino acids: CASSHGKPYGYTF. The CDR3 nucleotides are TGCGCCAGCAGCCACGGGAAACCTTATGGCTACACCTTC.